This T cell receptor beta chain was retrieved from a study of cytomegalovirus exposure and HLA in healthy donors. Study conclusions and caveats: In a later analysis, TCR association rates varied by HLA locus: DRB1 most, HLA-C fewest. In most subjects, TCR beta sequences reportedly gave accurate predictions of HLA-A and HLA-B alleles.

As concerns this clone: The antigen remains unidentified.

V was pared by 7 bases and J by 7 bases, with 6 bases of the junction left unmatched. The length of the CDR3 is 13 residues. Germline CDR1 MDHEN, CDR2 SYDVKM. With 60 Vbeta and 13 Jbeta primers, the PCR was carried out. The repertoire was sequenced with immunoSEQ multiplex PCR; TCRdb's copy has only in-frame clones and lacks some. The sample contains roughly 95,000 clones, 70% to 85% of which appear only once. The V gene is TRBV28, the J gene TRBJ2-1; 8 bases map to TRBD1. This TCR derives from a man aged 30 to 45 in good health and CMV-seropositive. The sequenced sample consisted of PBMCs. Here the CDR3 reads CASMRTGSNEQFF. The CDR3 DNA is TGTGCCAGCATGAGGACAGGGTCAAATGAGCAGTTCTTC.